The 29 T cell receptor beta chains below come from one sample, sequenced in a study of blood T cell repertoires in COVID-19. Clones were sequenced by immunoSEQ multiplex PCR, and TCRdb holds only the in-frame ones, with some missing. In the table there are 150,000 to 200,000 clones, less than 90% of which are singletons. Source material: peripheral blood. All receptors come from a man in his 70s with active or convalescent COVID-19.

The chain links TRBV7-8 to TRBJ1-3; D ambiguous. V was cut by 5 bases and J by 4 bases, with 6 bases left in between. Germline V lookup: CDR1 SGHVS, CDR2 FQNEAQ. The length of the CDR3 is 12 residues. For the CDR3, the DNA is TGTGCCAGCAGCGAACAAGGAAACACCATATATTTT. Its translation is CASSEQGNTIYF.

The chain uses TRBV9 and TRBJ2-7; D is possibly TRBD1 (6 bases). Per the germline V gene, CDR1 is SGDLS and CDR2 is YYNGEE. V was pared by 4 bases and J by 7 bases, with 12 bases between. The CDR3 has 12 residues. CDR3: CASSKGGGEQYF. CDR3 DNA: TGTGCCAGCAGCAAAGGGGGTGGGGAGCAGTACTTC.

V usage is TRBV21-1 and J usage is TRBJ1-4; whether TRBD1, the table's D call, matches the DNA was not checked. TRBV21-1 represents a pseudogene. The CDR3 extends over 15 amino acids. The CDR3: CASSDRDRGNEKLFF. The CDR3, as DNA: TGTGCCAGCAGCGACCGGGACAGGGGCAATGAAAAACTGTTTTTT.

The CDR3 coding sequence is TGTGCCAGCAGTGAATCGGGGACTAGCACAGATACGCAGTATTTT. This gives the protein CASSESGTSTDTQYF. The V gene is TRBV2, the J gene TRBJ2-3, with D possibly TRBD2 on 6 matching bases. V was pared by 2 bases and J by 0 bases, with 9 bases between. The CDR3 extends over 15 amino acids. Germline V CDR1 and CDR2: SNHLY, FYNNEI.

V usage is TRBV11-2 and J usage is TRBJ1-6, with D perhaps matching TRBD1 (5 bases). This CDR3 has 15 residues. V lost 0 bases to trimming and J lost 6 bases, with 9 bases between them. CDR1 and CDR2 (germline): SGHAT, FQNNGV. The CDR3 DNA is TGTGCCAGCAGCTTAGAAGGGGCGGTTAATTCACCCCTCCACTTT. Protein product: CASSLEGAVNSPLHF.

V is TRBV6-5 and J is TRBJ2-1, with unresolved D. The germline CDR1 and CDR2 sequences are MNHEY and SVGAGI. Trimming left V 6 bases short and J 10 bases short, with 13 bases between. This CDR3 has 12 amino acids. CDR3 sequence reads: CASRATGGEQFF. The CDR3 DNA follows: TGTGCCAGCAGGGCGACCGGCGGCGAGCAGTTCTTC.

This chain joins TRBV7-9 and TRBJ1-4; D is perhaps TRBD1 (5 bases). Trimming stripped 4 bases from V and 3 bases from J, with 12 bases between. Germline values: CDR1 SEHNR, CDR2 FQNEAQ (reference sequence). The CDR3 covers 15 residues. The CDR3 nucleotides read TGTGCCAGCAGCTCCCCGACAGTCCCTAATGAAAAACTGTTTTTT. It yields the protein CASSSPTVPNEKLFF.

The chain couples TRBV6-5 to TRBJ1-5, with 7 bases that match TRBD1. Germline-derived CDR1 and CDR2 are MNHEY and SVGAGI. The CDR3 is 14 residues long. J gave up 6 bases and V 4 bases, and 6 bases lay outside the gene matches. Here the CDR3 DNA reads TGTGCCAGCAGTTTGCGAGGGACAGCTCAGCCCCAGCATTTT. Protein: CASSLRGTAQPQHF.

V gene TRBV7-2 combines with J gene TRBJ2-5; 9 positions match TRBD2. CDR1 and CDR2 (germline): SGHTA, FQGNSA. V dropped 5 bases and J dropped 2; count of bases not matched to a gene: 3. The CDR3 has 14 residues. This CDR3 is CASSRTSVQETQYF. The CDR3 DNA follows: TGTGCCAGCAGCCGGACTAGCGTACAAGAGACCCAGTACTTC. The full variable domain, in which reference TRBV7-2 and TRBJ2-5 provide the parts outside the CDR3, is GAGVSQSPSNKVTEKGKDVELRCDPISGHTALYWYRQSLGQGLEFLIYFQGNSAPDKSGLPSDRFSAERTGGSVSTLTIQRTQQEDSAVYLCASSRTSVQETQYFGPGTRLLVL.

The chain links TRBV28 to TRBJ1-2; 10 bases agree with TRBD1. CDR1 is MDHEN, CDR2 SYDVKM, per germline. V trimming: 6 bases; J trimming: 7 bases; junction bases outside the gene matches: 8. CDR3 length: 14 amino acids. The chain's CDR3 is CASSRQGARPGYTF. The CDR3 nucleotides read TGTGCCAGCAGCCGACAGGGGGCGAGGCCTGGCTACACCTTC.

This chain joins TRBV10-3 and TRBJ2-3, with 10 bases aligning to TRBD1. The CDR3 is 14 amino acids. The junction had 1 base not matched to a gene; V was cut back by 6 bases and J by 1 base. Germline V lookup: CDR1 ENHRY, CDR2 SYGVKD. CDR3: CAISDRGRTDTQYF. The CDR3 DNA reads TGTGCCATCAGCGACAGGGGGCGCACAGATACGCAGTATTTT.

This sequence joins TRBV6-1 and TRBJ1-3; D is perhaps TRBD1 (5 bases). This CDR3 has 16 amino acids. CDR1 and CDR2 (germline): MNHNS, SASEGT. Between the trimmed V and J ends, which lost 0 bases and 7 bases, there was a span of 16 bases. CDR3 protein: CASSEATQVGRNTIYF. DNA for the CDR3: TGTGCCAGCAGTGAAGCAACACAGGTTGGCCGCAACACCATATATTTT.

This sequence joins TRBV7-6 and TRBJ2-7, with D perhaps TRBD2 (5 bases). The V gene lost 1 base and the J gene lost 4 bases, with 20 bases spanning the gap. The CDR3 has 17 amino acids. Germline V gene lookup returns CDR1 SGHVS and CDR2 FNYEAQ. The CDR3 nucleotides are TGTGCCAGCAGCTTAGTGACCCCGGGATCCCTCGGATACGAGCAGTACTTC. It is translated as CASSLVTPGSLGYEQYF.

The chain is built from TRBV5-1 and TRBJ2-7, with TRBD1 identical over 8 bases. Germline V gives CDR1 SGHRS, CDR2 YFSETQ. The J segment lost 3 bases and the V segment lost 0 bases, leaving 5 bases of the junction unmatched. The CDR3 spans 15 residues. Here the CDR3 reads CASSLATGALYEQYF. CDR3 bases: TGCGCCAGCAGCTTGGCGACAGGGGCCCTCTACGAGCAGTACTTC.

The CDR3: CASSPPRHSEQYF. DNA of the CDR3: TGTGCCAGCAGTCCACCCAGACACTCCGAGCAGTACTTC. V gene TRBV6-2 or TRBV6-3 combines with J gene TRBJ2-7; the D is unclear. The CDR3 covers 13 residues. Between the trimmed V and J ends, which lost 5 bases and 6 bases, there was a span of 14 bases. Germline V lookup: CDR1 MNHEY, CDR2 SVGEGT.

The chain is built from TRBV28 and TRBJ1-1; 10 bases are shared with TRBD1. With 8 bases clipped from V and 4 bases from J, the junction kept 4 bases outside the gene matches. This CDR3 contains 13 residues. Germline CDR1 and CDR2: MDHEN and SYDVKM. The CDR3 region has the DNA TGTGCCAGCTGGGGACAGGGGTTCACTGAAGCTTTCTTT. This translates into CASWGQGFTEAFF.

The chain employs TRBV19 and TRBJ2-3; D unclear. V shed 3 bases and J shed 2 bases, with 9 bases lying between them. Germline V gene data show CDR1 as LNHDA and CDR2 as SQIVND (reference sequence). This CDR3 spans 14 amino acids. The CDR3 loop is CASSIGGFTDTQYF. The CDR3 DNA is TGTGCCAGTAGTATTGGTGGCTTCACAGATACGCAGTATTTT. Combining the CDR3 with reference TRBV19 and TRBJ2-3 gives the whole variable domain DGGITQSPKYLFRKEGQNVTLSCEQNLNHDAMYWYRQDPGQGLRLIYYSQIVNDFQKGDIAEGYSVSREKKESFPLTVTSAQKNPTAFYLCASSIGGFTDTQYFGPGTRLTVL.

The rearrangement uses TRBV19 and TRBJ2-2; D is uncertain. CDR1 and CDR2 from the germline V gene are LNHDA and SQIVND (reference sequence). The CDR3 runs to 16 residues. V was shortened by 3 bases and J by 1 base, with 12 bases between the two germline ends. CDR3 amino acids: CASSIPTVGNTGELFF. For the CDR3, the DNA is TGTGCCAGTAGTATCCCCACAGTAGGGAACACCGGGGAGCTGTTTTTT.

This chain links TRBV25-1 with TRBJ1-1; 7 nucleotides agree with TRBD1. Germline V CDR1 and CDR2: MGHDK, SYGVNS. The CDR3 sequence is 15 residues long. V shed 3 bases and J 2 bases; nucleotides not matched to a gene: 6. The CDR3 DNA reads TGTGCCAGCAGTGAGCAGGGACAGAAAAACACTGAAGCTTTCTTT. Translated, it gives CASSEQGQKNTEAFF.

The chain employs TRBV6-2 or TRBV6-3 and TRBJ1-2; the D is unclear. Trimming removed 4 bases from V and 1 base from J, with 13 bases in between. CDR3 length: 15 residues. Germline V lookup: CDR1 MNHEY, CDR2 SVGEGT. The CDR3 DNA reads TGTGCCAGCAGTTCGACTCCGGACTTTAACTATGGCTACACCTTC. This gives the protein CASSSTPDFNYGYTF.

The chain couples TRBV6-5 to TRBJ2-7, with D maybe TRBD2 (5 bases). The CDR3 has 14 amino acids. Germline V lookup: CDR1 MNHEY, CDR2 SVGAGI. V shed 8 bases and J shed 3 bases, with 17 bases lying between them. This CDR3 reads CASFWRVYYYEQYF. CDR3 nucleotides: TGTGCCAGCTTTTGGCGGGTGTATTACTACGAGCAGTACTTC.

This clone occurred once. The chain carries TRBV6-5 and TRBJ2-7; possibly TRBD2 for D (6 bases). Trimming removed 2 bases at V and 7 bases at J, with 15 bases between. The length of the CDR3 is 14 residues. Germline V lookup: CDR1 MNHEY, CDR2 SVGAGI. This CDR3 reads CASSYVGGGGEQYF. The CDR3 DNA sequence: TGTGCCAGCAGTTACGTGGGGGGAGGTGGAGAGCAGTACTTC.

The gene calls are TRBV5-1 and TRBJ2-2; D is unresolved. Germline V gives CDR1 SGHRS, CDR2 YFSETQ. Trimming took off 2 bases at V and 2 bases at J, with 7 bases between the two ends. This CDR3 is 14 amino acids long. Here the CDR3 DNA reads TGCGCCAGCAGCTTACAGCCCAACACCGGGGAGCTGTTTTTT. This codes for CASSLQPNTGELFF. The entire variable domain, with the rest obtained from reference TRBV5-1 and TRBJ2-2, is as follows: KAGVTQTPRYLIKTRGQQVTLSCSPISGHRSVSWYQQTPGQGLQFLFEYFSETQRNKGNFPGRFSGRQFSNSRSEMNVSTLELGDSALYLCASSLQPNTGELFFGEGSRLTVL.

The chain combines TRBV29-1 with TRBJ1-1; maybe TRBD1 (5 bases). The CDR3 has 13 residues. Per germline, CDR1 SQVTM and CDR2 ANQGSEA. Between the trimmed V and J ends, which lost 3 bases and 7 bases, there was a span of 15 bases. CDR3 DNA sequence: TGCAGCGTTGATCGGGGACCGGGAGGTGAAGCTTTCTTT. Translation gives CSVDRGPGGEAFF.

This clone has just a few counts. The J gene is TRBJ2-2, the V gene TRBV14; perhaps TRBD1 as D (5 bases). The CDR3 length is 17 residues. Germline CDR1 and CDR2: SGHDN and FVKESK. The V end was cut by 0 bases, the J end by 6 bases, with 17 bases between. The CDR3 sequence: CASSQDIRGFESGELFF. The CDR3, as DNA: TGTGCCAGCAGCCAAGATATAAGGGGCTTTGAGTCCGGGGAGCTGTTTTTT.

The chain combines TRBV20-1 with TRBJ2-1; a weak D match, TRBD2 (5 bases). CDR1 and CDR2 (germline): DFQATT, SNEGSKA (reference sequence). V lost 3 bases to trimming and J lost 8 bases, with 14 bases between them. The CDR3 totals 13 residues. DNA of the CDR3: TGCAGTGCTAGTCGGGCTAGCCCGGATGAGCAGTTCTTC. Protein product: CSASRASPDEQFF.

The V gene is TRBV10-3, the J gene TRBJ2-7; TRBD2 agrees at 7 bases. The ends lost 8 bases at V and 4 bases at J; junction bases unmatched: 8. Germline CDR1 is ENHRY and CDR2 is SYGVKD. This CDR3 is built from 13 residues. Here the CDR3 DNA reads TGTGCCATCGGGACTAATCCCTCTTACGAGCAGTACTTC. It codes for CAIGTNPSYEQYF.

For the CDR3, the DNA is TGTGCCAGCAGCCCTCGTGGACAACCTTATAATTCACCCCTCCACTTT. Translation gives CASSPRGQPYNSPLHF. The V gene is TRBV21-1, the J gene TRBJ1-6; the DNA was not compared with TRBD1, the D call given in the table. TRBV21-1 is a pseudogene. CDR3 length: 16 amino acids.

This rearrangement joins TRBV12-3 or TRBV12-4 to TRBJ2-1; 8 bases match TRBD1. V shed 6 bases, J shed 4 bases, and the junction held 2 bases outside the gene matches. This CDR3 is built from 13 residues. CDR3 sequence: CASSRDRYNEQFF. CDR3 nucleotides: TGTGCCAGCAGCAGGGACAGGTACAATGAGCAGTTCTTC.